This entry features one T cell receptor (beta chain) sequence. Its antigen is as yet unknown. Primers used in a second PCR of about 6 to 11 cycles were a sample-barcoded 5' primer and a J-beta primer mix. From the 5' RACE reads, TCRdb called clonotypes with MiXCR, one entry per CDR3 protein. The sample records 600,000 to 800,000 distinct CDR3 sequences, roughly 20% being singletons. This CDR3 is 15 amino acids long. The ends were cut back, 4 bases at V and 7 bases at J, with 16 bases in the middle. The germline V gene encodes CDR1 MNHEY and CDR2 SVGEGT. The sample belongs to a study of blood T cells in healthy people across ages. Study results and caveats: Those diversity estimates obtained from one million T cells were thought to be underestimates.

Material for sequencing was blood. This receptor was taken from a man between 65 and 85 years old in good health. The rearrangement uses TRBV6-2 or TRBV6-3 and TRBJ2-2; D gene uncertain. The CDR3, as DNA: TGTGCCAGCAGTTCGGGCGCCTCGTCAAGCGGGGAGCTGTTTTTT. Translating gives CASSSGASSSGELFF.